This T cell receptor (beta chain) was sequenced for a study of blood T cell repertoires in COVID-19. As for the study in general: The samples span acute and convalescent COVID-19 from the United States, Italy and Spain. T cells, B-cell-depleted T cells, or PBMCs provided the cDNA or gDNA that served as material.

A single count supports this clone. In the source study's methods: Cell counts per sample came from amplifying reference gene primers. This table comes from immunoSEQ multiplex PCR, and its TCRdb copy is limited to in-frame clones, with some not included. The V and J calls and clone size are taken from that table; D and trimming were inferred from the DNA. This sample has more than 95,000 clones, with under 90% found just once. The source material was peripheral blood. This sequence was found in an elderly man with acute or convalescent COVID-19.

This CDR3 is CASSQANYGYTF. The CDR3 nucleotides read TGTGCCAGCAGCCAAGCGAACTATGGCTACACCTTC. The genes are TRBV14 and TRBJ1-2, with D uncertain. V was trimmed by 1 base and J by 2 bases, leaving 2 bases between them. This CDR3 is 12 amino acids long. Germline lookup yields CDR1 SGHDN and CDR2 FVKESK.